This entry describes one TCR beta chain. Living in 24 US areas, the participants were between 18 and 89 years of age. The sample originates from a study of blood T cell repertoires in COVID-19. Overall study: T cells, B-cell-depleted T cells, or PBMCs provided the cDNA or gDNA that served as material.

Libraries were prepared by immunoSEQ multiplex PCR; TCRdb keeps only in-frame clonotypes and omits some of them. The data contain under 300,000 clones, under 95% of them singletons. The germline V gene has CDR1 SGHRS and CDR2 YFSETQ. The V end was cut by 3 bases, the J end by 7 bases, with 19 bases between. CDR3 length equals 16 residues. Sequencing was done on a sample of PBMCs or T cells enriched from blood (not recorded which). This sequence was found in a woman under 30 who had recovered from COVID-19. V usage is TRBV5-1 and J usage is TRBJ1-4, with TRBD1 as a possible D gene (5 bases). Written as DNA, the CDR3 is TGCGCCAGCAGCTCCGACAGTTCGAGCGTGGGTGAAAAACTGTTTTTT. Translating it yields CASSSDSSSVGEKLFF.